Listed below are T cell receptor beta chains from one sample, sequenced in a study of T cells in Graves' hyperthyroidism and ophthalmopathy. Using its own MiXCR run on the multiplex PCR reads, TCRdb lists one record per CDR3 protein. The sample lists 220,000 or so distinct CDR3 sequences, roughly 15% occurring once. The specimen was blood. These receptors all come from a woman aged 18-29 years with Graves' ophthalmopathy. The CDR3 runs from the conserved cysteine through the conserved F or W. D genes are given only for firm matches. For some rows the clone size is stated as once, few or many, or as a class when expanded; others skip it.

TGTGCCAGCAGCCACTACTGGGGTCTGGGGAACACTGAAGCTTTCTTT	CASSHYWGLGNTEAFF	NA	TRBV7-9	TRBJ1-1	many
TGTGCCACCAGTGACCCAGGGACTAGCGGGAGGGCCCCCCCCCCTACGCAGTATTTT	CATSDPGTSGRAPPPTQYF	TRBD2	TRBV24-1	TRBJ2-3	NA
TGCAGTGCTAGCCGTCGGGACAGGGTGGACAATGAGCAGTTCTTC	CSASRRDRVDNEQFF	TRBD1	TRBV20-1	TRBJ2-1	many
TGTGCCAGCAGGGGGGCGGAAAACTCCTACGAGCAGTACTTC	CASRGAENSYEQYF	NA	TRBV14	TRBJ2-7	NA
TGTGCCAGCAGCTTAAAACTAGCGGGAGGGCACCCCGAGCAGTACTTC	CASSLKLAGGHPEQYF	TRBD2	TRBV5-8	TRBJ2-7	many
TGTGCCAGCAAACCGGGACAGGGGAACACTGAAGCTTTCTTT	CASKPGQGNTEAFF	TRBD1	TRBV6-4	TRBJ1-1	many
TGTGCCAGCAGCCTGGGCGGGGGGGCGGACGTATACAATGAGCAGTTCTTC	CASSLGGGADVYNEQFF	TRBD2	TRBV5-4	TRBJ2-1	NA
TGTGCCGGCAGCCCCGGGGGATCAAACACCGGGGAGCTGTTTTTT	CAGSPGGSNTGELFF	NA	TRBV7-6	TRBJ2-2	NA
TGCAGTGCTGGGACAGGATCCAATGAGCAGTTCTTC	CSAGTGSNEQFF	TRBD1	TRBV20-1	TRBJ2-1	many
TGTGCCTCCAGCGGGGGGGGACTAGCGGGGGGGTGGGGAGAGACCCAGTACTTC	CASSGGGLAGGWGETQYF	TRBD2	TRBV28	TRBJ2-5	few
TGCGCCAGCAGCCAAGAGGAAGGCCTGAACACTGAAGCTTTCTTT	CASSQEEGLNTEAFF	NA	TRBV4-1	TRBJ1-1	many
TGCAGTGCTGTCCGGGACAGGGCCACTGAAGCTTTCTTT	CSAVRDRATEAFF	TRBD1	TRBV20-1	TRBJ1-1	many
TGTGCCAGTAGCCTAGATCCGGGCGAGCAGTACTTC	CASSLDPGEQYF	NA	TRBV19	TRBJ2-7	NA
TGTGCCAGCAGGTTAAAGCCAAACACTGAAGCTTTCTTT	CASRLKPNTEAFF	NA	TRBV6-1	TRBJ1-1	many
TGCAGTGCACGACTAGCGGGAGTTGACTACAATGAGCAGTTCTTC	CSARLAGVDYNEQFF	TRBD2	TRBV20-1	TRBJ2-1	many
TGTGCCAGCATCCCGGGACAGGGAACTAACTATGGCTACACCTTC	CASIPGQGTNYGYTF	TRBD1	TRBV2	TRBJ1-2	many
TGTGCCAGCAGCCCCTCGGTCCGGGAGACCCAGTACTTC	CASSPSVRETQYF	NA	TRBV7-9	TRBJ2-5	many
TGTGCCAGCAGCCAAGATCGCGCGGGAGGGCCAGATACGCAGTATTTT	CASSQDRAGGPDTQYF	TRBD2	TRBV4-2	TRBJ2-3	once
TGTGCCAACCGGATCGAGCAGTACTTC	CANRIEQYF	NA	TRBV6-1	TRBJ2-7	many
TGTGCCAGCAGTGTACACCGGGACGGCAGCTCCTACGAGCAGTACTTC	CASSVHRDGSSYEQYF	NA	TRBV2	TRBJ2-7	many
TGTGCCAGCAGTTCTGGATCCGGGACTCCCGTAGGAACCCAGTACTTC	CASSSGSGTPVGTQYF	NA	TRBV28	TRBJ2-5	many
TGCAGTGCTAGATGGAATGAGGTTGTTGGCTACACCTTC	CSARWNEVVGYTF	NA	TRBV20-1	TRBJ1-2	many
TGTGCCAGCAGCTTCATCGGGGTGGTTGGCTACACCTTC	CASSFIGVVGYTF	NA	TRBV7-2	TRBJ1-2	many
TGTGCCAGCAGAAAGGGGGGTGGGGAGACCCAGTACTTC	CASRKGGGETQYF	NA	TRBV11-2	TRBJ2-5	many
TGTGCCAGCAGGCACGCACACAGGGACGGCTACACCTTC	CASRHAHRDGYTF	NA	TRBV6-1	TRBJ1-2	many
TGTGCCAGCACCGACCGGGACAGGGTTCTCTACGAGCAGTACTTC	CASTDRDRVLYEQYF	TRBD1	TRBV28	TRBJ2-7	many
TGTGCCAGCAGTCGGAATAGCGTTTGGGATGAGCAGTTCTTC	CASSRNSVWDEQFF	NA	TRBV11-2	TRBJ2-1	many
TGCAGTGCTAGAGATACAGGGGGGGAGCTGTTTTTT	CSARDTGGELFF	NA	TRBV20-1	TRBJ2-2	many
TGCAGTGCACAACGTCGTGACGGCTACGAGCAGTACTTC	CSAQRRDGYEQYF	NA	TRBV20-1	TRBJ2-7	many
TGTGCCAGCAGCTTGCTGACAGATCAGCCCCAGCATTTT	CASSLLTDQPQHF	NA	TRBV7-3	TRBJ1-5	many
TGTGCCAGCAGCCTAATACAGGGGCGATACGAGCAGTACTTC	CASSLIQGRYEQYF	TRBD1	TRBV27	TRBJ2-7	many
TGCGCCAGCAGCATCACGACAGTCCGCTCCTACGAGCAGTACTTC	CASSITTVRSYEQYF	NA	TRBV5-1	TRBJ2-7	few
TGTGCCAGCAGTGTCGAATGGACAGCAGAGTGGGGGGGTCCCTACGAGCAGTACTTC	CASSVEWTAEWGGPYEQYF	NA	TRBV6-1	TRBJ2-7	few
TGCGCCAGCGGCCGGCGGGACGGTAACTATGGCCACACCTTC	CASGRRDGNYGHTF	NA	TRBV5-1	TRBJ1-2	NA
TGTGCCAGCAGAACTAGCGGGGGCTACAATGAGCAGTTCTTC	CASRTSGGYNEQFF	TRBD2	TRBV6-2/TRBV6-3	TRBJ2-1	NA
TGTGCCAGCAGTCCCGGAGCGGGGGTGGAGACCCAGTACTTC	CASSPGAGVETQYF	TRBD2	TRBV7-2	TRBJ2-5	NA
TGCAGTGCTAGGAGGGATCCCTATGGCTACACCTTC	CSARRDPYGYTF	NA	TRBV20-1	TRBJ1-2	many
TGTGCCACCAGCAGAGCGGCCGCGACTAGCGGACGCAATGAGCAGTTCTTC	CATSRAAATSGRNEQFF	TRBD2	TRBV15	TRBJ2-1	NA
TGTGCCAGCAGTTACGGAGGGCCAGCCTCTCCCTACGAGCAGTACTTC	CASSYGGPASPYEQYF	NA	TRBV6-5	TRBJ2-7	many
TGCAGCGTCTGTTTGATCGGGACTAGCGGGAGAAGGACAGATACGCAGTATTTT	CSVCLIGTSGRRTDTQYF	TRBD2	TRBV29-1	TRBJ2-3	NA
TGTGCTAGTGGTCCCACACAAAACTATGCCTACACCTTC	CASGPTQNYAYTF	NA	TRBV12-5	TRBJ1-2	NA
TGCGCCAGCAGCCAAGATTGGGGCACTGAAGCTTTCTTT	CASSQDWGTEAFF	NA	TRBV4-1	TRBJ1-1	many
TGTGCCAGCAGTTTTTCGGTCCAGGGGAGTGAAAAACTGTTTTTT	CASSFSVQGSEKLFF	NA	TRBV27	TRBJ1-4	many
TGTGCCAGCAGGAGGGTGAACGCTGAAGCTTTCTTT	CASRRVNAEAFF	NA	TRBV12-3/TRBV12-4	TRBJ1-1	many
TGTGCCAGCAGCCGGACTAGCGGCCAAGAGACCCAGTACTTC	CASSRTSGQETQYF	TRBD2	TRBV12-3/TRBV12-4	TRBJ2-5	many
TGTGCCAGCAGTTTTCGGATGCGGGGGGGCAACTCCTACGAGCAGTACTTC	CASSFRMRGGNSYEQYF	TRBD2	TRBV28	TRBJ2-7	NA
TGTGCCAGCAGCTTATTACGCGTTTACGAGCAGTACTTC	CASSLLRVYEQYF	NA	TRBV7-2	TRBJ2-7	many
TGCAGTGCTAGAACCCAGCCAGATACGCAGTATTTT	CSARTQPDTQYF	NA	TRBV20-1	TRBJ2-3	many
TGTGCCAGCAGAACGACAGGGGACTATGGCTACACCTTC	CASRTTGDYGYTF	TRBD1	TRBV12-3/TRBV12-4	TRBJ1-2	many
TGCAGTGCTAACAGGGTATTAGCCAAAAACATTCAGTACTTC	CSANRVLAKNIQYF	NA	TRBV20-1	TRBJ2-4	many
TGCAGTGTCCCATTGGGGGCGACTAATGAAAAACTGTTTTTT	CSVPLGATNEKLFF	NA	TRBV20-1	TRBJ1-4	many
TGTGCCAGCAGCTTAGGGGCCTCTGAAAGGGAGCAGTACTTC	CASSLGASEREQYF	NA	TRBV7-2	TRBJ2-7	many
TGCAGCGTCTCCTACCCCGGGACTAGCGGGAGAACTAGCTCCTACAATGAGCAGTTCTTC	CSVSYPGTSGRTSSYNEQFF	TRBD2	TRBV29-1	TRBJ2-1	NA
TGCGCCAGCAGCTTGGCCGAAAACACAGGGAGTGAAAAACTGTTTTTT	CASSLAENTGSEKLFF	NA	TRBV5-1	TRBJ1-4	many
TGTGCCAGCAGCTTGTCAGGTCAGGGAGGACGCGGCTACACCTTC	CASSLSGQGGRGYTF	NA	TRBV5-5	TRBJ1-2	NA
TGTGCCAGTAGTATTTCCCAGGGGAGAGCCTACAATGAGCAGTTCTTC	CASSISQGRAYNEQFF	NA	TRBV19	TRBJ2-1	NA
TGTGCCAGCAGCTTAGAAGCAGGGTTTTACAATGAGCAGTTCTTC	CASSLEAGFYNEQFF	NA	TRBV7-8	TRBJ2-1	many